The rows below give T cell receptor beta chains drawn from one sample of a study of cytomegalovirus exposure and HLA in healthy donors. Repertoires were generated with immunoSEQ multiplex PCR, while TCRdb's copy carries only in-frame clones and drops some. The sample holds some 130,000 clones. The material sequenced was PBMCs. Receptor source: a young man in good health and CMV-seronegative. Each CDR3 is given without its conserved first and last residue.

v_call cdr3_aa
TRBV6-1 ASSATGQGYEQY
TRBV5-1 ASSLDGTGELF
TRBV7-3 ASSPGGSGNTIY
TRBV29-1 SADRVENIQY
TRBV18 ASSQQGAMESPLH
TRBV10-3 AIRQGDNYGYT
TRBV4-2 ASSHLWEDRLEYGYT
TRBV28 ASSFSGRGTEAF
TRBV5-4 ASSLDFREDEQY
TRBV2 ASSDPRQAYEQY
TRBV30 AWRAAFYEQY
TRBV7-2 ASSTSYEQY
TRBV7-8 ASSSLGVRGGAADTQY
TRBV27 ASSYTGTGGQPQH
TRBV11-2 ASSLAPVAGRGNTQY
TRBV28 ASSFVSPDTQY
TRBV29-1 SVGGQGHGYEQF
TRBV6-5 ASSYSNPGSADTQY
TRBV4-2 ASSQEGQEAF
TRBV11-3 ASSLFGLAGGPSSTDTQY
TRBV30 AWSPNRDLTDTQY
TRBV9 ASTEGTGAGGETQY
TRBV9 ASSRATTNEKLF
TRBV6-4 ASRATHWGGTSTNEKLF
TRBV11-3 ASSSRTGAGEQY